These T cell receptor beta chains were read from a single sample in a study of T cells in Graves' hyperthyroidism and ophthalmopathy. MiXCR was run by TCRdb on the multiplex PCR reads, yielding one entry per CDR3 protein. There are 690,000 or so distinct CDR3 sequences in the sample; about 17% occur only once, and over 15% lies in the top ten. Material for sequencing was blood. The source of these receptors is a woman between 45 and 65 years old with Graves' hyperthyroidism that later progressed to Graves' ophthalmopathy. Both conserved end residues are part of each CDR3. The order of the fields is D gene, J gene, clone size, V gene, CDR3 protein. A D gene is named only where the DNA matches it firmly. Clone sizes are given selectively: once, few, many, or a class where the clone is expanded.

d_call: -; j_call: TRBJ2-5; clone_size: -; v_call: TRBV5-1; cdr3_aa: CASSPPSSGETQYF
d_call: -; j_call: TRBJ2-1; clone_size: many; v_call: TRBV11-2; cdr3_aa: CASSLVGLSSYNEQFF
d_call: TRBD2; j_call: TRBJ2-3; clone_size: -; v_call: TRBV7-2; cdr3_aa: CASSVPAGGLPLTDTQYF
d_call: TRBD1; j_call: TRBJ1-5; clone_size: few; v_call: TRBV20-1; cdr3_aa: CSARGARDRNQPQHF
d_call: TRBD1; j_call: TRBJ1-1; clone_size: -; v_call: TRBV14; cdr3_aa: CASSQYATGVAEAFF
d_call: -; j_call: TRBJ2-2; clone_size: many; v_call: TRBV27; cdr3_aa: CASSSDFRGELFF
d_call: -; j_call: TRBJ2-1; clone_size: many; v_call: TRBV5-1; cdr3_aa: CASSLVDEEQFF
d_call: -; j_call: TRBJ1-1; clone_size: -; v_call: TRBV13; cdr3_aa: CASSPPRAGASEAFF
d_call: -; j_call: TRBJ1-1; clone_size: -; v_call: TRBV6-5; cdr3_aa: CASSYFRNTEAFF
d_call: -; j_call: TRBJ1-2; clone_size: -; v_call: TRBV6-5; cdr3_aa: CASSYSRGGDYGYTF
d_call: -; j_call: TRBJ2-1; clone_size: many; v_call: TRBV7-9; cdr3_aa: CASSLVGGRNEQFF
d_call: -; j_call: TRBJ1-4; clone_size: -; v_call: TRBV7-9; cdr3_aa: CASSLEEFDYEQLFF
d_call: TRBD2; j_call: TRBJ2-1; clone_size: many; v_call: TRBV3-1; cdr3_aa: CASSQDGGTYNEQFF
d_call: -; j_call: TRBJ1-2; clone_size: many; v_call: TRBV12-3/TRBV12-4; cdr3_aa: CASTQGWGHLNYGYTF
d_call: TRBD2; j_call: TRBJ2-1; clone_size: many; v_call: TRBV20-1; cdr3_aa: CSARATGTSGGNFYNEQFF